One and the same sample provided the 16 T cell receptor beta chains below, sequenced in a study of cytomegalovirus exposure and HLA in healthy donors. Both 60 Vbeta primers and 13 Jbeta primers went into the PCR. This table comes from immunoSEQ multiplex PCR, and its TCRdb copy is limited to in-frame clones, with some not included. The sample lists approximately 140,000 clones; more than 60% were seen once. The sample consisted of PBMCs. These receptors were collected from a woman between 18 and 29 years old in good health and CMV-seronegative.

The chain carries TRBV5-1 and TRBJ2-7; TRBD2 might be the D (6 bases). Between the trimmed V and J ends, which lost 0 bases and 5 bases, there was a span of 9 bases. This CDR3 has 13 residues. Germline loops: CDR1 SGHRS, CDR2 YFSETQ. The CDR3 sequence is CASSLGRADEQYF. The CDR3 DNA is TGCGCCAGCAGCTTGGGGAGGGCGGACGAGCAGTACTTC.

The chain carries TRBV5-1 and TRBJ2-1, with D possibly TRBD2 on 6 matching bases. V lost 2 bases and J lost 1, with 13 bases in between. Per germline, CDR1 SGHRS and CDR2 YFSETQ. This CDR3 is 16 amino acids long. The CDR3 DNA reads as TGCGCCAGCAGCTTAGCAGGAGGGTATTCCTACAATGAGCAGTTCTTC. Translating it yields CASSLAGGYSYNEQFF.

V and J are TRBV29-1 and TRBJ2-3; D uncertain. Germline loops: CDR1 SQVTM, CDR2 ANQGSEA. V gave up 7 bases and J gave up 5 bases, with 22 bases separating them. The CDR3 spans 15 residues. The CDR3 loop reads CSARLTLIVVDTQYF. CDR3 nucleotide sequence: TGCAGCGCACGACTCACGCTAATAGTTGTAGATACGCAGTATTTT.

The rearrangement joins TRBV6-1 to TRBJ1-2; TRBD1 agrees at 7 bases. V lost 3 bases to trimming and J lost 4 bases; unmatched junction nucleotides: 8. The CDR3 runs to 15 residues. Germline-derived CDR1 and CDR2 are MNHNS and SASEGT. The CDR3 reads CASSEARGLVYGYTF. The CDR3 DNA reads as TGTGCCAGCAGTGAGGCAAGGGGGCTGGTCTATGGCTACACCTTC.

This sequence joins TRBV12-5 and TRBJ1-3; 7 positions agree with TRBD1. The CDR3 has 15 residues. Unmatched junction bases numbered 7, after V lost 6 bases and J lost 2 bases. Germline CDR1 is LGHNT and CDR2 is FRNRAP. In DNA form, the CDR3 reads TGTGCTAGTGGCCCATCAGGGGGGACTGGAAACACCATATATTTT. Translating it yields CASGPSGGTGNTIYF.

The chain links TRBV2 to TRBJ2-7, with 8 bases that match TRBD2. Germline CDR1 is SNHLY and CDR2 is FYNNEI. This CDR3 has 16 amino acids. V lost 2 bases, J lost 4 bases, and 10 bases stayed unmatched. For the CDR3, the DNA is TGTGCCAGCAGTGAACCCAGCGGGAGTTCCCCTTACGAGCAGTACTTC. It codes for CASSEPSGSSPYEQYF.

The V gene is TRBV6-4, the J gene TRBJ2-1; 9 bases line up with TRBD2. Trimming cost V 5 bases and J 3 bases; bases outside gene matches: 5. The CDR3 contains 15 residues. Germline values: CDR1 MRHNA, CDR2 SNTAGT. The CDR3 DNA reads TGTGCCAGCAGTTTTTTAGCGGGAGACTACAATGAGCAGTTCTTC. Translation gives CASSFLAGDYNEQFF.

This rearrangement joins TRBV6-5 to TRBJ2-2, with D perhaps matching TRBD2 (5 bases). The CDR3 is 15 residues long. Trimming stripped 2 bases from V and 5 bases from J, with 12 bases between. Germline lookup yields CDR1 MNHEY and CDR2 SVGAGI. In DNA, the CDR3 is TGTGCCAGCAGTTACACGGGGAGTCGAACCGGGGAGCTGTTTTTT. Protein product: CASSYTGSRTGELFF.

V usage is TRBV5-5 and J usage is TRBJ2-6; D remains unclear. Trimming cost V 5 bases and J 3 bases, with 12 bases left between them. Germline V lookup: CDR1 SGHKS, CDR2 YYEKEE (reference sequence). The CDR3 is 15 residues long. The CDR3: CASRFEILGANVLTF. CDR3 nucleotides: TGTGCCAGCAGGTTCGAGATACTTGGGGCCAACGTCCTGACTTTC.

This clone occurred once. The chain employs TRBV6-6 and TRBJ2-5, with TRBD2 identical over 11 bases. The last part of the DNA fits TRBJ2-7 better; the J call may be wrong. Germline V gene sequence: CDR1 MNHNY, CDR2 SVGAGI (reference sequence). The CDR3 spans 14 residues. In DNA form, the CDR3 reads TGTGCCAGCAGCGGGACTAGCGGCTCATACGAGCAGTACTTC. Its translation is CASSGTSGSYEQYF.

This rearrangement joins TRBV4-1 to TRBJ1-3, with D perhaps matching TRBD1 (5 bases). V was pared by 0 bases and J by 12 bases, with 18 bases between. The germline V gene has CDR1 MGHRA and CDR2 YSYEKL. CDR3 size: 15 residues. DNA of the CDR3: TGCGCCAGCAGCCAAGATACCGGTGGCAGGGTAGACATATATTTT. Its protein is CASSQDTGGRVDIYF.

The chain employs TRBV2 and TRBJ1-1; 7 bases agree with TRBD1. Per germline, CDR1 SNHLY and CDR2 FYNNEI. Trimming removed 3 bases from V and 6 bases from J; junction bases left unmatched: 10. The CDR3 extends over 15 amino acids. The CDR3 nucleotides read TGTGCCAGCAGTGAGGCAAAGGGGGCGCAGGCTGAAGCTTTCTTT. This encodes CASSEAKGAQAEAFF.

This clone has a handful of counts. The gene calls are TRBV19 and TRBJ2-7; TRBD1 agrees at 11 bases. V was pared by 3 bases and J by 5 bases, with 6 bases of the junction left unmatched. In germline, CDR1 is LNHDA, CDR2 SQIVND (reference sequence). This CDR3 spans 15 amino acids. The CDR3 DNA follows: TGTGCCAGTAGTATTACCGGGACAGGGGGGAACGAGCAGTACTTC. It codes for CASSITGTGGNEQYF.

The chain employs TRBV29-1 and TRBJ2-5; possibly TRBD2 for D (6 bases). Trimming removed 4 bases at V and 3 bases at J, with 9 bases between. The CDR3 extends over 12 amino acids. Germline loops: CDR1 SQVTM, CDR2 ANQGSEA. For the CDR3, the DNA is TGCAGCGTTGTGGGACTCGAAGAGACCCAGTACTTC. Translation: CSVVGLEETQYF.

This chain uses TRBV11-2 with TRBJ2-7, with TRBD2 identical over 7 bases. J lost 1 base, V lost 5 bases, and 5 bases had no gene match. Germline assignment: CDR1 SGHAT and CDR2 FQNNGV. This CDR3 contains 14 residues. The CDR3 bases are TGTGCCAGCAGCCCAGTGGGAGGGTCCTACGAGCAGTACTTC. Translating gives CASSPVGGSYEQYF. The full variable domain, its missing parts supplied by reference TRBV11-2 and TRBJ2-7, is EAGVAQSPRYKIIEKRQSVAFWCNPISGHATLYWYQQILGQGPKLLIQFQNNGVVDDSQLPKDRFSAERLKGVDSTLKIQPAKLEDSAVYLCASSPVGGSYEQYFGPGTRLTVT.

By share, this clone counts as medium-sized. The V gene is TRBV2, the J gene TRBJ2-1; no reliable D call. Germline V lookup: CDR1 SNHLY, CDR2 FYNNEI. The CDR3 runs 13 residues. Trimming shortened V by 6 bases and J by 5 bases, and 11 bases separated the two germline ends. In DNA form, the CDR3 reads TGTGCCAGCAGCGTTGGGCCTAACAATGAGCAGTTCTTC. Protein sequence: CASSVGPNNEQFF.